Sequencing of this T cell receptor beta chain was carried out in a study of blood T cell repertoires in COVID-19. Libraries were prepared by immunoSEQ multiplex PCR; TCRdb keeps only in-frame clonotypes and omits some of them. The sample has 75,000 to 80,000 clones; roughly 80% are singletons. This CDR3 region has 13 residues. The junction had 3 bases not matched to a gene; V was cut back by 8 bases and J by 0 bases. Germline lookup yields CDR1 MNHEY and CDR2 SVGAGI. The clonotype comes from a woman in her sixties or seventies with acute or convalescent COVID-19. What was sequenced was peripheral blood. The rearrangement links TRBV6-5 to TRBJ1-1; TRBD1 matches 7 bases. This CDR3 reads CASGTALNTEAFF. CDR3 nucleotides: TGTGCCAGCGGGACAGCTCTGAACACTGAAGCTTTCTTT.